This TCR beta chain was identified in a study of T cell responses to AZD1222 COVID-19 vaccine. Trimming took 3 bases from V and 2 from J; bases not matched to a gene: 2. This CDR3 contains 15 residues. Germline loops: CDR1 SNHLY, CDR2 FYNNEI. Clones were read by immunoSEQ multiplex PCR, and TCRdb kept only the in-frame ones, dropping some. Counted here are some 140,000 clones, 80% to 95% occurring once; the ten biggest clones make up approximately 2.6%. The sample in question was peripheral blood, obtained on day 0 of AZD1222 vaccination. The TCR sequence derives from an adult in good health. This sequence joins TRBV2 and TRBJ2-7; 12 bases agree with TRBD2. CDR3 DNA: TGTGCCAGCAGTGACCGGACTAGCGGGACCTACGAGCAGTACTTC. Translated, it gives CASSDRTSGTYEQYF.